The clone carrying this T cell receptor (beta chain) has a count of ten or more. As yet, its antigen is unknown. V was clipped by 2 bases and J by 5 bases; unmatched bases: 10. The CDR3 is made up of 16 amino acids. CDR1 is SGHRS, CDR2 YFSETQ, per germline. This sample was included in a study of identical twins. TCRdb re-called the 5' RACE reads through MiXCR, storing one row per CDR3 protein. The table shows approximately 680,000 distinct CDR3 sequences, with about 7.6% occurring only once. Overall study results and limits: Models predicted too little out-of-frame TCR alpha sharing in monozygotic twins. Memory repertoires lacked the insertion deficit that abundant cord blood beta clonotypes showed. Cross-sectional statistical analysis, not tracking of the same donors, underpinned the conclusions.

The sample was also linked to a second study, of yellow fever vaccine responses in identical twins.

The origin of this receptor is a woman between 18 and 29 years old in good health. The chain carries TRBV5-1 and TRBJ2-1; 7 bases map to TRBD1. The sequenced sample was PBMCs. The DNA of the CDR3 is TGCGCCAGCAGCTTCAGCCCCGGGACAGCGAACAATGAGCAGTTCTTC. Translation gives CASSFSPGTANNEQFF.